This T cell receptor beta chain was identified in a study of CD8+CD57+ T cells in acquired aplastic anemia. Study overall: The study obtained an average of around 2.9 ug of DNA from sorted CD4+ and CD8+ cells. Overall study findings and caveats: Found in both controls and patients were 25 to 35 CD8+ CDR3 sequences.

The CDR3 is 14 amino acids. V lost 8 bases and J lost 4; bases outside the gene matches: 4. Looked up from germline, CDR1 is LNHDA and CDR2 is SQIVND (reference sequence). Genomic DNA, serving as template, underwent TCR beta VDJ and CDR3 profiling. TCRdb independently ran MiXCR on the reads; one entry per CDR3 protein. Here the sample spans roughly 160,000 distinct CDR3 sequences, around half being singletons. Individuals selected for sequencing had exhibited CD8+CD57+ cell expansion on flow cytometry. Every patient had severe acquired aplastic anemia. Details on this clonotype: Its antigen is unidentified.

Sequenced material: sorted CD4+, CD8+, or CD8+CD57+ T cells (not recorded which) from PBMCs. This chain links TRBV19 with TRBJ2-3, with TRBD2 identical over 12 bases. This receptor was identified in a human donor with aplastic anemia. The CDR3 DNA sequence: TGTGCCAGTTCTAGCGGGAGGGGTCCAGATACGCAGTATTTT. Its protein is CASSSGRGPDTQYF. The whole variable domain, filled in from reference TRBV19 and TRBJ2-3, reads DGGITQSPKYLFRKEGQNVTLSCEQNLNHDAMYWYRQDPGQGLRLIYYSQIVNDFQKGDIAEGYSVSREKKESFPLTVTSAQKNPTAFYLCASSSGRGPDTQYFGPGTRLTVL.